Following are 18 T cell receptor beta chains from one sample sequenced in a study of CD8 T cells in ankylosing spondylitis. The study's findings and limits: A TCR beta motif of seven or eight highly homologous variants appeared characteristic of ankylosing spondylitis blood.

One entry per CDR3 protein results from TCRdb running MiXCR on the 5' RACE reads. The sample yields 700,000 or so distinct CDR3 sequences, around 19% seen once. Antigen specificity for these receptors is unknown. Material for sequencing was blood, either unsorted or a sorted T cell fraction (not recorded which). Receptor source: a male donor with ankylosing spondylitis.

This chain's CDR3 is CASSFPARGAGRFTDTQYF. The CDR3, as DNA: TGTGCCAGCAGCTTTCCGGCCAGGGGGGCAGGGCGATTCACAGATACGCAGTATTTT. This chain joins TRBV11-1 and TRBJ2-3, with TRBD1 as a possible D gene (7 bases). Germline V gives CDR1 SGHAT, CDR2 FQDESV (reference sequence). The V end was cut by 3 bases, the J end by 2 bases, with 24 bases between. This CDR3 region has 19 residues.

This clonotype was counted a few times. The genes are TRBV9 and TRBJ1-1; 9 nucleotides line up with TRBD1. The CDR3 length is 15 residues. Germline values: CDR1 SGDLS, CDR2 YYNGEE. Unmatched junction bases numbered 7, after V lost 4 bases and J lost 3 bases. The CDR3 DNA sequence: TGTGCCAGCAGCCCACGGGACAGGGTTTACACTGAAGCTTTCTTT. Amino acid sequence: CASSPRDRVYTEAFF.

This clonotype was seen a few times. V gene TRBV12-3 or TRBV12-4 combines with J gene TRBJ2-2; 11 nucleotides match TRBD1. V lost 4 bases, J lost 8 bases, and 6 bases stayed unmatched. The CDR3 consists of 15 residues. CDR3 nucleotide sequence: TGTGCCAGCAGTTATTGGACAGGGGGCCCGGGGGAGCTGTTTTTT. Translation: CASSYWTGGPGELFF.

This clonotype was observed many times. The DNA of the CDR3 is TGTGCCAGCAGCTCCGGGACAGGATCCTACGAGCAGTACTTC. Translated, it gives CASSSGTGSYEQYF. The chain uses TRBV7-9 and TRBJ2-7; TRBD1 matches 8 bases. Germline V gene sequence: CDR1 SEHNR, CDR2 FQNEAQ (reference sequence). Trimming took 4 bases from V and 1 from J; bases not matched to a gene: 3. The CDR3 has 14 residues. Combining the CDR3 with reference TRBV7-9 and TRBJ2-7 gives the whole variable domain DTGVSQNPRHKITKRGQNVTFRCDPISEHNRLYWYRQTLGQGPEFLTYFQNEAQLEKSRLLSDRFSAERPKGSFSTLEIQRTEQGDSAMYLCASSSGTGSYEQYFGPGTRLTVT.

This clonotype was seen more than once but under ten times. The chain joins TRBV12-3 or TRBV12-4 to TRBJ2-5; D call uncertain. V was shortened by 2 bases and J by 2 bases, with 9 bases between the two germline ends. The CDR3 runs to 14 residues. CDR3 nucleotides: TGTGCCAGCAGTTTAAATATTATACAAGAGACCCAGTACTTC. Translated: CASSLNIIQETQYF.

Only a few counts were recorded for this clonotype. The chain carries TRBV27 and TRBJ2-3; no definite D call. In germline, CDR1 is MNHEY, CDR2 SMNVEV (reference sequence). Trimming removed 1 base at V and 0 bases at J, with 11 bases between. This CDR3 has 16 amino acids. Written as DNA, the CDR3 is TGTGCCAGCAGTTTATACTCAGGCTCTAGCACAGATACGCAGTATTTT. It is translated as CASSLYSGSSTDTQYF.

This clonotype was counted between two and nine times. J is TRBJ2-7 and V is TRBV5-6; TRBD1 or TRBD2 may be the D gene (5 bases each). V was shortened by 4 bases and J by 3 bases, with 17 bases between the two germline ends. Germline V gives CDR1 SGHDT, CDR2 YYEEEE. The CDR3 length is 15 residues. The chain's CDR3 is CASSPAMGTRYEQYF. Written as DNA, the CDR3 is TGTGCCAGCAGCCCGGCTATGGGGACCCGCTACGAGCAGTACTTC. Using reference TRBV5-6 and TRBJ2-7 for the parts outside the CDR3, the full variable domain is DAGVTQSPTHLIKTRGQQVTLRCSPKSGHDTVSWYQQALGQGPQFIFQYYEEEERQRGNFPDRFSGHQFPNYSSELNVNALLLGDSALYLCASSPAMGTRYEQYFGPGTRLTVT.

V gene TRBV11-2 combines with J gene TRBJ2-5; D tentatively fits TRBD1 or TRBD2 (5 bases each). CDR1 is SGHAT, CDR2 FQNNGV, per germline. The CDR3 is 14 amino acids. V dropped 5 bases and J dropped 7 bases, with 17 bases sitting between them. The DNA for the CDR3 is TGTGCCAGCAGCCCGCTCCGGTCGAGGGGGACCCAGTACTTC. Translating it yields CASSPLRSRGTQYF. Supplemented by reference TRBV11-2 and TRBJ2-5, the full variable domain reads EAGVAQSPRYKIIEKRQSVAFWCNPISGHATLYWYQQILGQGPKLLIQFQNNGVVDDSQLPKDRFSAERLKGVDSTLKIQPAKLEDSAVYLCASSPLRSRGTQYFGPGTRLLVL.

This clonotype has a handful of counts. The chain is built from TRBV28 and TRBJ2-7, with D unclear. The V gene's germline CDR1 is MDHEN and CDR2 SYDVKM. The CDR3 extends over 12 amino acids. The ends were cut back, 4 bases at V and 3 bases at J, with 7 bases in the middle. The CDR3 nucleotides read TGTGCCAGCAGTTCCTCGATCTACGAGCAGTACTTC. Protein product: CASSSSIYEQYF.

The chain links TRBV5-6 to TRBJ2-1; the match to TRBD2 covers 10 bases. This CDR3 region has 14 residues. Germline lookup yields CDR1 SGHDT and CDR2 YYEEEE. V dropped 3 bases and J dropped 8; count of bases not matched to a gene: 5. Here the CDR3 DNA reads TGTGCCAGCAGCTCTTTAGCGGGGGGCGATGAGCAGTTCTTC. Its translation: CASSSLAGGDEQFF. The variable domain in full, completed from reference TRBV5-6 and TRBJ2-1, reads DAGVTQSPTHLIKTRGQQVTLRCSPKSGHDTVSWYQQALGQGPQFIFQYYEEEERQRGNFPDRFSGHQFPNYSSELNVNALLLGDSALYLCASSSLAGGDEQFFGPGTRLTVL.

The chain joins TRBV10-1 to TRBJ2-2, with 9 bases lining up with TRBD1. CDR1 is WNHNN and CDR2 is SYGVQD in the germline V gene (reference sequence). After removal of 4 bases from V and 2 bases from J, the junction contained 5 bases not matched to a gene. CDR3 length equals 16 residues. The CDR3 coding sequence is TGCGCCAGCAGTGCCCGGGACAGGGAAAACACCGGGGAGCTGTTTTTT. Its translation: CASSARDRENTGELFF.

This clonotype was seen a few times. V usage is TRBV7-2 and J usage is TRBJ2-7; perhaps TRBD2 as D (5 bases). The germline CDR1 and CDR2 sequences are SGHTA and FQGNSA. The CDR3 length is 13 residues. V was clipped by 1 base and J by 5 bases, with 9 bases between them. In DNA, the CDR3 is TGTGCCAGCAGCTTAGTAGCGAGGGACGAGCAGTACTTC. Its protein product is CASSLVARDEQYF.

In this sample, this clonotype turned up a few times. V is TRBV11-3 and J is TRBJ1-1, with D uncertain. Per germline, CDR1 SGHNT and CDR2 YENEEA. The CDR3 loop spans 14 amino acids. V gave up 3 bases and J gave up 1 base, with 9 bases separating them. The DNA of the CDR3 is TGTGCCAGCAGCTTCCCATTCACGAACACTGAAGCTTTCTTT. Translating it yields CASSFPFTNTEAFF.

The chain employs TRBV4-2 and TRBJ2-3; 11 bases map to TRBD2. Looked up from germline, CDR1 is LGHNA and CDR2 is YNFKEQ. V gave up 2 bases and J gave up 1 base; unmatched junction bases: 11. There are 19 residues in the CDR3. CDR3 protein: CASSQYTSGGLTGTDTQYF. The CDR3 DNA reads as TGTGCCAGCAGCCAATACACTAGCGGGGGCCTCACCGGCACAGATACGCAGTATTTT.

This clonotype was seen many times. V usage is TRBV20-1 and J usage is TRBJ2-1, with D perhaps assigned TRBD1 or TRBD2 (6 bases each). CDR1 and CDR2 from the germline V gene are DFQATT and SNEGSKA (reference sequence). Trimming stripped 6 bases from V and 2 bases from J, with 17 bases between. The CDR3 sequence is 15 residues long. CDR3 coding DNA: TGCAGTGCGCCGTACAGGGTAGCGGCCTACAATGAGCAGTTCTTC. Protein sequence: CSAPYRVAAYNEQFF.

CDR3 bases: TGCAGTGCTGGACCCCCGCAACATCCCAACGGACAGCAGTACTTC. This sequence encodes CSAGPPQHPNGQQYF. This rearrangement joins TRBV20-1 to TRBJ2-7, with no clear D. CDR3 length equals 15 residues. Germline V gene data show CDR1 as DFQATT and CDR2 as SNEGSKA (reference sequence). The V and J ends lost 5 bases and 8 bases respectively, with 25 bases between them.

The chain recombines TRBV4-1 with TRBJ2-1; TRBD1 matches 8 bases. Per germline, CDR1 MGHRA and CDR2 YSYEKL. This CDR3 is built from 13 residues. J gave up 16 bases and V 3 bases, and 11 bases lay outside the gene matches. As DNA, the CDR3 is TGCGCCAGCAGCCAGATAGGGGGACAGGAGGAATTCTTC. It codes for CASSQIGGQEEFF.

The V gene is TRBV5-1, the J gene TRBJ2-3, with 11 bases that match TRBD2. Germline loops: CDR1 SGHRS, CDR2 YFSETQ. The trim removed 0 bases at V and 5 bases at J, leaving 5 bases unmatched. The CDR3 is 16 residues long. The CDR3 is CASSLGLAGYVDTQYF. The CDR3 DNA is TGCGCCAGCAGCTTGGGACTAGCGGGATATGTAGATACGCAGTATTTT.